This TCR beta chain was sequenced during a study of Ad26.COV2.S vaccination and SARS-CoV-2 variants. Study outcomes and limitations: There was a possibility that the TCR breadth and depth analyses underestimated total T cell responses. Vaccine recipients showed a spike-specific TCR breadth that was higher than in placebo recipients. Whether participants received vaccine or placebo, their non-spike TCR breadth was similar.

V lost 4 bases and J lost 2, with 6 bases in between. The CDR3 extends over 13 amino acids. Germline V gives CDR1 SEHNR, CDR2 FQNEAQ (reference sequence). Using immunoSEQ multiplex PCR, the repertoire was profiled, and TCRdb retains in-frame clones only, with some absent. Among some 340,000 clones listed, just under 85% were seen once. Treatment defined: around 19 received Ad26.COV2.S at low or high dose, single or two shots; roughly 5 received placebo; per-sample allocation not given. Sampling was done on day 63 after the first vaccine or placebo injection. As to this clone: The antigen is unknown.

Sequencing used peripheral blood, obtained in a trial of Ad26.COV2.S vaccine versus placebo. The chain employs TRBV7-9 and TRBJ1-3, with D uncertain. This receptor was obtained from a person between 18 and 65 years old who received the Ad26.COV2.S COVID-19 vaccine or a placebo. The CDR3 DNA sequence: TGTGCCAGCAGCTCGTATACTGGAAACACCATATATTTT. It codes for CASSSYTGNTIYF.